Shown below are 16 T cell receptor beta chains from a single sample sequenced in a study of regulatory T cells in long-lasting Graves disease. TCR beta libraries were built with iRepertoire HTBI primers and Arm-PCR of CDR3 regions. A single record per CDR3 protein comes from TCRdb applying MiXCR to the multiplex PCR reads. The sample lists 400,000 to 550,000 distinct CDR3 sequences, 16% occurring once. The time point was: newly diagnosed GD, antithyroid drugs for less than 3 months. There was RNA extracted from PBMCs, and the TCR library was made from it. The sample also formed part of further work on T cells in Graves' hyperthyroidism and ophthalmopathy.

The sample in question was peripheral blood mononuclear cells (PBMCs), obtained at new diagnosis, from a patient treated with antithyroid drugs. The source is a woman aged 18-29 years with Graves disease.

This clonotype has a count of ten or more. The chain recombines TRBV7-9 with TRBJ1-1; D is uncertain. The CDR3 extends over 13 amino acids. The V end lost 4 bases, the J end lost 0 bases, and 6 bases lay between the germline ends. CDR1 is SEHNR, CDR2 FQNEAQ, per germline (reference sequence). CDR3 sequence: CASSSQMNTEAFF. DNA of the CDR3: TGTGCCAGCAGCTCTCAGATGAACACTGAAGCTTTCTTT.

This clonotype was counted ten times or more. The V call is TRBV7-9, the J call TRBJ2-1, with D perhaps TRBD2 (6 bases). The germline gives CDR1 SEHNR, CDR2 FQNEAQ (reference sequence). V was pared by 3 bases and J by 8 bases, with 11 bases between. CDR3 length: 13 residues. The CDR3 nucleotides read TGTGCCAGCAGCTTTGTAGGGGACTATGAGCAGTTCTTC. It specifies CASSFVGDYEQFF. The variable domain in full, with the rest retrieved from reference TRBV7-9 and TRBJ2-1, is DTGVSQNPRHKITKRGQNVTFRCDPISEHNRLYWYRQTLGQGPEFLTYFQNEAQLEKSRLLSDRFSAERPKGSFSTLEIQRTEQGDSAMYLCASSFVGDYEQFFGPGTRLTVL.

Remarks on this clonotype: One end of the junction varies from germline; a read error may be responsible. This rearrangement joins TRBV6-1 to TRBJ2-2; the match to TRBD2 covers 14 bases. The germline V gene has CDR1 MNHNS and CDR2 SASEGT. The CDR3 is made up of 18 amino acids. The CDR3 coding sequence is TGTGCCAGCAGCCAACACGGGACTAGCGGGAGTAGGACCGGGGAGCTGCTTTTT. This translates into CASSQHGTSGSRTGELLF.

This clonotype was counted a single time. J is TRBJ1-6 and V is TRBV6-2 or TRBV6-3; D is undetermined. The length of the CDR3 is 14 residues. Trimming took off 7 bases at V and 0 bases at J, with 7 bases between the two ends. CDR1 MNHEY and CDR2 SVGEGT come from the germline V gene. The CDR3: CASTASSYNSPLHF. The CDR3 coding sequence is TGTGCCAGCACTGCGAGCTCCTATAATTCACCCCTCCACTTT.

The table lists this clonotype with many counts. The V and J genes are TRBV6-1 and TRBJ2-1, with 10 bases aligning to TRBD1. V gave up 5 bases and J gave up 5 bases; unmatched junction bases: 6. CDR3 length: 15 residues. Germline V gene lookup returns CDR1 MNHNS and CDR2 SASEGT. In DNA, the CDR3 is TGTGCCAGCAGTCCCCGGGACAGGGGTCACAATGAGCAGTTCTTC. It yields the protein CASSPRDRGHNEQFF.

This chain connects TRBV29-1 to TRBJ2-3, with D perhaps matching TRBD1 (6 bases). There are 13 residues in the CDR3. V lost 4 bases, J lost 10 bases, and 18 bases lay in between. Per germline, CDR1 SQVTM and CDR2 ANQGSEA. The DNA of the CDR3 is TGCAGCGTTGTGGGGGCTACCTTCGGGGCGCAGTATTTT. This translates into CSVVGATFGAQYF.

In this sample, this clonotype turned up many times. The chain employs TRBV30 and TRBJ1-5, with a possible D match to TRBD1 (5 bases). The CDR3 contains 15 residues. Trimming cost V 2 bases and J 0 bases, with 11 bases left between them. Germline-derived CDR1 and CDR2 are GTSNPN and SVGIG (reference sequence). In nucleotides, the CDR3 is TGTGCCTGGAGTCCCGACAGCATTAGCAATCAGCCCCAGCATTTT. Protein: CAWSPDSISNQPQHF.

Concerning this clonotype: One end of the junction fails to match germline, which may point to a read error. The chain links TRBV18 to TRBJ2-3; TRBD2 matches at 10 bases. The germline CDR1 and CDR2 sequences are KGHSH and LQKENI. The CDR3 is made up of 17 amino acids. The CDR3 DNA is TGTGCCAGCTCACCACCGGCAGCGGGAGGGCTCACAGATACGCTGTATTTT. Its protein product is CASSPPAAGGLTDTLYF.

The chain couples TRBV27 to TRBJ2-7; maybe TRBD1 (6 bases). The V end was cut by 3 bases, the J end by 7 bases, with 16 bases between. The CDR3 runs 14 residues. Germline CDR1 and CDR2: MNHEY and SMNVEV (reference sequence). The DNA of the CDR3 is TGTGCCAGCAGTTTTAGGGGGAAGGGTTTAGAGCAGTACTTC. Residues: CASSFRGKGLEQYF.

Regarding this clonotype: A much larger clone lies one base from this, so it may be a read error. The chain joins TRBV7-2 to TRBJ2-5, with 9 bases lining up with TRBD2. Germline loops: CDR1 SGHTA, CDR2 FQGNSA. The CDR3 has 16 amino acids. The chain's CDR3 is CASSFSIGLAMETQHF. The CDR3 nucleotides are TGTGCCAGCAGCTTCTCGATAGGACTAGCGATGGAGACCCAGCACTTC. The variable domain in full, with the rest retrieved from reference TRBV7-2 and TRBJ2-5, is GAGVSQSPSNKVTEKGKDVELRCDPISGHTALYWYRQSLGQGLEFLIYFQGNSAPDKSGLPSDRFSAERTGGSVSTLTIQRTQQEDSAVYLCASSFSIGLAMETQHFGPGTRLLVL.

This clonotype was detected only a few times. The chain recombines TRBV6-2 or TRBV6-3 with TRBJ2-3; D might be TRBD1 (6 bases). The V end was cut by 2 bases, the J end by 2 bases, with 11 bases between. This CDR3 contains 15 residues. CDR1 MNHEY and CDR2 SVGEGT come from the germline V gene. CDR3: CASSYGTSDTDTQYF. DNA for the CDR3: TGTGCCAGCAGTTACGGGACATCGGACACAGATACGCAGTATTTT.

This chain uses TRBV12-3 or TRBV12-4 with TRBJ2-3, with D perhaps matching TRBD1 or TRBD2 (5 bases each). The CDR3 length is 15 residues. Between the trimmed V and J ends, which lost 4 bases and 2 bases, there was a span of 13 bases. The CDR3, as DNA: TGTGCCAGCAGTTCCCCGGGACGCCACACAGATACGCAGTATTTT. Its protein is CASSSPGRHTDTQYF.

This clonotype was seen only a few times. V is TRBV5-6 and J is TRBJ1-6; D unclear. Germline V lookup: CDR1 SGHDT, CDR2 YYEEEE. V lost 2 bases to trimming and J lost 10 bases, with 7 bases between them. CDR3 size: 12 residues. The chain's CDR3 is CASSLVGSPLHF. Here the CDR3 DNA reads TGTGCCAGCAGCTTAGTAGGATCACCCCTCCACTTT. The variable domain in full, completed from reference TRBV5-6 and TRBJ1-6, reads DAGVTQSPTHLIKTRGQQVTLRCSPKSGHDTVSWYQQALGQGPQFIFQYYEEEERQRGNFPDRFSGHQFPNYSSELNVNALLLGDSALYLCASSLVGSPLHFGNGTRLTVT.

As to this clonotype: A read error is the likely source, as a far larger clone sits one nucleotide away. The chain has TRBV2 and TRBJ2-2, with 7 nucleotides matching TRBD2. Looked up from germline, CDR1 is SNHLY and CDR2 is FYNNEI. The ends lost 7 bases at V and 12 bases at J; junction bases unmatched: 17. This CDR3 is built from 15 residues. The CDR3 DNA follows: TGTGCCAGCACCATACCCGGGAGGTCGCCGCGGAAGCTGTTTTTT. The encoded protein is CASTIPGRSPRKLFF.

This clonotype was counted many times. Its ends do not fully match the called genes, so a read error is possible. J is TRBJ2-7 and V is TRBV11-1; a possible D gene is TRBD2 (6 bases). The CDR3 length is 15 residues. Germline assignment: CDR1 SGHAT and CDR2 FQDESV (reference sequence). The CDR3 protein is CASSQDVGSFYEQYF. CDR3 DNA: TGCGCCAGCAGCCAAGATGTCGGGAGTTTTTACGAGCAGTACTTC.

This clonotype was seen only a few times. The rearrangement joins TRBV6-5 to TRBJ2-1, with D perhaps matching TRBD2 (5 bases). CDR1 is MNHEY and CDR2 is SVGAGI in the germline V gene. The CDR3 consists of 15 residues. The V end was cut by 4 bases, the J end by 4 bases, with 14 bases between. In DNA form, the CDR3 reads TGTGCCAGCAGTTCCCCTGGGAGCGATTACAATGAGCAGTTCTTC. This encodes CASSSPGSDYNEQFF.